These T cell receptor beta chains were read from a single sample in a study of blood T cell repertoires in COVID-19. Data came from immunoSEQ multiplex PCR; TCRdb stores just in-frame clones and leaves some out. Of 250,000 to 350,000 clones listed, about 90% are singletons. Sequencing used PBMCs or T cells enriched from blood (not recorded which). Receptors were obtained from a woman in her 50s who had been exposed to COVID-19. The CDR3 runs from the conserved cysteine through the conserved F or W. The D gene is left open where the match is weak. Expanded clones get a size class; other rows say once, few or many, or leave the size out.

clone size	V gene	J gene	D gene	CDR3 DNA	CDR3 protein
.	TRBV4-2	TRBJ1-3	TRBD1	TGTGCCAGCAGCCCAAGCCCGTTGGGGACAGGGCCGGGAAACACCATATATTTT	CASSPSPLGTGPGNTIYF
.	TRBV19	TRBJ1-5	.	TGTGCCAGTAGTATAGTTAAGGGGCTCGGACCCCAGCATTTT	CASSIVKGLGPQHF
few	TRBV18	TRBJ1-2	.	TGTGCCAGCTCACCGACACTCGAGAGTGGCTACACCTTC	CASSPTLESGYTF
.	TRBV19	TRBJ1-6	TRBD1	TGTGCCAGTAGTATCTCCGGGACAGGGCCACTCTCCTATAATTCACCCCTCCACTTT	CASSISGTGPLSYNSPLHF
.	TRBV28	TRBJ2-7	.	TGTGCCAGCAGTTTATCCTTGGGACTTGAAACCTACGAGCAGTACTTC	CASSLSLGLETYEQYF
.	TRBV19	TRBJ1-3	.	TGTGCCAGTAGGAGGGACACCAACTCTGGAAACACCATATATTTT	CASRRDTNSGNTIYF
.	TRBV15	TRBJ1-4	.	TGTGCCACCAGCACTTACGGGGCTGGAGGGGAAAAACTGTTTTTT	CATSTYGAGGEKLFF
.	TRBV19	TRBJ1-2	.	TGTGCCAGTAGTATAGATGCGGCTAGTTCACGAGGGGGCTACACCTTC	CASSIDAASSRGGYTF
.	TRBV18	TRBJ2-5	TRBD2	TGTGCCAGCTCAGCGCTAACTAGCGGGGACCTTCAAGAGACCCAGTACTTC	CASSALTSGDLQETQYF
few	TRBV5-1	TRBJ1-1	.	TGCGCCAGCACCTCTTCGAACACTGAAGCTTTCTTT	CASTSSNTEAFF
.	TRBV6-2/TRBV6-3	TRBJ2-7	.	TGTGCCAGCAGTCTTACGGGGGGCGGTTCCTACGAGCAGTACTTC	CASSLTGGGSYEQYF
.	TRBV11-3	TRBJ2-2	.	TGTGCCAGCAGCTTAGATCAAAGGCGGGCAGGGGAGCTGTTTTTT	CASSLDQRRAGELFF
.	TRBV3-1/TRBV3-2	TRBJ2-2	TRBD2	TGTGCCAGCAGCCAATGGGTTCTAGCGGGGGGATACACCGGGGAGCTGTTTTTT	CASSQWVLAGGYTGELFF
.	TRBV29-1	TRBJ1-2	TRBD1	TGCAGCGTCCGGGGAGCCCCAGGACAGGGGGCGGATGGCTACACCTTC	CSVRGAPGQGADGYTF
.	TRBV19	TRBJ2-2	TRBD1	TGTGCCAGTAGTGTAGCAGGGGGCCGGAACACCGGGGAGCTGTTTTTT	CASSVAGGRNTGELFF
.	TRBV5-1	TRBJ2-5	TRBD1	TGCGCCAGCAGCTCCGGGACAGCAGAGACCCAGTACTTC	CASSSGTAETQYF
once	TRBV27	TRBJ2-7	TRBD1	TGTGCCAGCAGTTGGGACAGCTCCTACGAGCAGTACTTC	CASSWDSSYEQYF
.	TRBV5-1	TRBJ2-1	.	TGCGCCAGCAGCTTGTCCCTGCCGCAATCGGCGGTCTTC	CASSLSLPQSAVF
.	TRBV2	TRBJ2-4	TRBD1	TGTGCCAGCAGTTCGCCCGGGACAGGGGGTCCCTTAGCCAAAAACATTCAGTACTTC	CASSSPGTGGPLAKNIQYF
.	TRBV7-2	TRBJ2-3	TRBD1	TGTGCCAGCAGCGATTGGACAGGGGCAGATACGCAGTATTTT	CASSDWTGADTQYF
.	TRBV28	TRBJ1-1	.	TGTGCCAGCCGGGTGATGAACACTGAAGCTTTCTTT	CASRVMNTEAFF
once	TRBV3-1/TRBV3-2	TRBJ2-5	TRBD1	TGTGCCAGCAGCCAAGATCAATCAGGGGGCCGGAAGACCCAGTACTTC	CASSQDQSGGRKTQYF
.	TRBV3-1/TRBV3-2	TRBJ1-1	TRBD1	TGTGCCAGCAGTCACGGTAAGAACAGGGGGCTGAACACTGAAGCTTTCTTT	CASSHGKNRGLNTEAFF
.	TRBV19	TRBJ1-5	.	TGTGCCAGTAGTCCGACGGAGTATCAGCCCCAGCATTTT	CASSPTEYQPQHF
.	TRBV3-1/TRBV3-2	TRBJ2-1	.	TGTGCCAGCAGCCAAGCCGGCGGCAATGAGCAGTTCTTC	CASSQAGGNEQFF
.	TRBV6-2/TRBV6-3	TRBJ2-7	.	TGTGCCAGCAGTCCCCTCTACGAGCAGTACTTC	CASSPLYEQYF
.	TRBV30	TRBJ1-4	TRBD1	TGTGCCTGGAGGAGAGGGGGCGGGTCGGGAGAAAAACTGTTTTTT	CAWRRGGGSGEKLFF
.	TRBV6-5	TRBJ2-5	TRBD2	TGTGCCAGCAGTAAACTAACTAGCGGGAAAGAGACCCAGTACTTC	CASSKLTSGKETQYF
few	TRBV21-1	TRBJ2-2	.	TGTGCCAACGCCAAAGGTCTAGCGGGGACCTCGGACACCGGGGAGCTGTTTTTT	CANAKGLAGTSDTGELFF
.	TRBV28	TRBJ1-5	.	TGTGCCAGCAGTTTATCAGGGAACCAGCCCCAGCATTTT	CASSLSGNQPQHF
.	TRBV5-1	TRBJ1-6	.	TGCGCCAGCAGCTTGGAGGCTGGGGTGGGGGCAAAATCACCCCTCCACTTT	CASSLEAGVGAKSPLHF
.	TRBV11-2	TRBJ1-6	.	TGTGCCAGCAGCTTTAACCCGAGCTCCTATAATTCACCCCTCCACTTT	CASSFNPSSYNSPLHF
.	TRBV7-8	TRBJ2-1	TRBD1	TGTGCCAGCAGCTTAGCCAGCGGGGACAGGGGCTATCGCTCCTACAATGAGCAGTTCTTC	CASSLASGDRGYRSYNEQFF
.	TRBV19	TRBJ1-2	TRBD1	TGTGCCAGTAGTACCTTCACAGGGGACACTAACTATGGCTACACCTTC	CASSTFTGDTNYGYTF
.	TRBV15	TRBJ2-1	TRBD2	TGTGCCACCAGCAGAGATTCGAGCGGGGGGGACAATGAGCAGTTCTTC	CATSRDSSGGDNEQFF
once	TRBV7-2	TRBJ1-2	.	TGTGCCAGCAGCCCGTCGGGAGATGGCTACACCTTC	CASSPSGDGYTF
.	TRBV27	TRBJ1-5	TRBD1	TGTGCCAGCAGACTAGGACAGGGGAGCAATCAGCCCCAGCATTTT	CASRLGQGSNQPQHF
.	TRBV14	TRBJ2-7	.	TGTGCCAGCAGCCAAGACACAGCCACCGAGCAGTACTTC	CASSQDTATEQYF
once	TRBV15	TRBJ2-2	TRBD1	TGTGCCACCAGCAGCGGACGACAGGGCGGCACCGGGGAGCTGTTTTTT	CATSSGRQGGTGELFF
.	TRBV7-8	TRBJ1-3	.	TGTGCCAGCAGCACCAGGCGGAGGGGTGGGGGAAACACCATATATTTT	CASSTRRRGGGNTIYF
.	TRBV5-4	TRBJ2-1	TRBD2	TGTGCCAGCAGCCCCCCCCAGCGGGGGGACTACAATGAGCAGTTCTTC	CASSPPQRGDYNEQFF
.	TRBV10-3	TRBJ2-5	TRBD2	TGTGCCATCCCGGGACTAGCGGGGGGGGAAGAGACCCAGTACTTC	CAIPGLAGGEETQYF
few	TRBV5-4	TRBJ2-3	TRBD2	TGTGCCAGCAGCGGGACTAGCGGTAGCACAGATACGCAGTATTTT	CASSGTSGSTDTQYF
.	TRBV2	TRBJ2-1	TRBD2	TGTGCCAGCAGTGAAGCACTAGCGGGGGGCTCCTACAATGAGCAGTTCTTC	CASSEALAGGSYNEQFF
.	TRBV5-4	TRBJ2-7	TRBD1	TGTGCCAGCAGCTCGACAGGGGGCGCCTACGAGCAGTACTTC	CASSSTGGAYEQYF
.	TRBV9	TRBJ2-1	TRBD1	TGTGCCAGCAGCGCACGACAGGGTTGGAATGAGCAGTTCTTC	CASSARQGWNEQFF
.	TRBV5-6	TRBJ1-5	TRBD1	TGTGCCAGCAGCGTACTCAGGGGGTCCAATCAGCCCCAGCATTTT	CASSVLRGSNQPQHF
.	TRBV29-1	TRBJ1-1	.	TGCAGCGTTCGTGGCGGTCATGAAGCTTTCTTT	CSVRGGHEAFF
.	TRBV28	TRBJ2-7	TRBD2	TGTGCCAGCAGGAGTAGCGGGGGACAAATCTACGAGCAGTACTTC	CASRSSGGQIYEQYF
.	TRBV4-2	TRBJ2-1	TRBD2	TGTGCCAGCAGCCAAGCCGTCCGCACGGGGGGAAACAATGAGCAGTTCTTC	CASSQAVRTGGNNEQFF
.	TRBV3-1/TRBV3-2	TRBJ2-5	TRBD2	TGTGCCAGCAACCAGCGGGGGTCAGAGACCCAGTACTTC	CASNQRGSETQYF
.	TRBV29-1	TRBJ2-2	TRBD2	TGCAGCGTTGGTTTCTCCGGCCCGGGGGGGAGCACCGGGGAGCTGTTTTTT	CSVGFSGPGGSTGELFF
.	TRBV28	TRBJ1-3	TRBD1	TGTGCCAGCCAGACAGGGTACGGAAACACCATATATTTT	CASQTGYGNTIYF
.	TRBV30	TRBJ2-2	.	TGTGCCTGGAGTGCCTTGGCGGGAAAGCGGTGGAACTCCGGGGAGCTGTTTTTT	CAWSALAGKRWNSGELFF
.	TRBV4-1	TRBJ1-5	.	TGCGCCAGCAGCCCCGAGACAGTCAATCAGCCCCAGCATTTT	CASSPETVNQPQHF
.	TRBV6-5	TRBJ1-5	.	TGTGCCAGCTCTCTGAGCAATCAGCCCCAGCATTTT	CASSLSNQPQHF
.	TRBV7-2	TRBJ1-3	.	TGTGCCAGCAGCTTACCAGGGCCTTCTGGAAACACCATATATTTT	CASSLPGPSGNTIYF
.	TRBV18	TRBJ1-2	.	TGTGCCAGCTCACCGTCTACGGAGTATGGCTACACCTTC	CASSPSTEYGYTF
once	TRBV5-1	TRBJ2-5	TRBD1	TGCGCCAGCAGCCCTACCCCAAACGGACAGGGAGAAGAGACCCAGTACTTC	CASSPTPNGQGEETQYF